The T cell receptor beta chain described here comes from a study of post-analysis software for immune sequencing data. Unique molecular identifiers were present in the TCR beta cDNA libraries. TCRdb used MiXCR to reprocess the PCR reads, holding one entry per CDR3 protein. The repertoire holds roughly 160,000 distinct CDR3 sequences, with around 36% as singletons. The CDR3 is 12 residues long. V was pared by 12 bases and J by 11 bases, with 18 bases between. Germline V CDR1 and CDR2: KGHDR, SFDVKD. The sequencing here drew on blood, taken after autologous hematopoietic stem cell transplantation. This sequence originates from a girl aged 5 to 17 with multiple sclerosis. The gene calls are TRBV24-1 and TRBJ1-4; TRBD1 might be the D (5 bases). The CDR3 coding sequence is TGTGCCCCCACGACGGGACCCAAGAAACTGTTTTTT. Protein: CAPTTGPKKLFF.